The 22 T cell receptor beta chains reported below all come from one sample, sequenced in a study of OX40 agonist ivuxolimab in advanced cancers. The repertoire was sequenced with immunoSEQ multiplex PCR; TCRdb's copy has only in-frame clones and lacks some. Of under 75,000 clones listed, 84% are singletons. Sequenced here: CD4+ or CD8+ T cells sorted from blood, sampled in a trial of the OX40 agonist ivuxolimab. Source of these receptors: an adult with an advanced solid tumor such as melanoma, head and neck, liver or kidney cancer.

J is TRBJ1-5 and V is TRBV6-5; a weak D match, TRBD1 (5 bases). The CDR3 has 14 residues. Germline CDR1 MNHEY, CDR2 SVGAGI. Trimming shortened V by 8 bases and J by 5 bases, and 16 bases separated the two germline ends. The CDR3 loop is CASGPRGGYQPQHF. CDR3 nucleotide sequence: TGTGCCAGCGGACCGAGGGGTGGCTATCAGCCCCAGCATTTT.

The genes are TRBV29-1 and TRBJ2-5; D unresolved. Germline CDR1 reads SQVTM; CDR2 reads ANQGSEA. The CDR3 length is 11 residues. V was trimmed by 4 bases and J by 0 bases, leaving 3 bases between them. CDR3 sequence: CSVGYQETQYF. For the CDR3, the DNA is TGCAGCGTTGGGTACCAAGAGACCCAGTACTTC.

The chain joins TRBV28 to TRBJ2-1; 9 bases match TRBD2. The CDR3 contains 18 residues. In germline, CDR1 is MDHEN, CDR2 SYDVKM. V was pared by 5 bases and J by 4 bases, with 15 bases of the junction left unmatched. Here the CDR3 reads CASSPLKGSGSRYNEQFF. The CDR3, as DNA: TGTGCCAGCAGTCCGCTCAAGGGTAGCGGGAGTCGTTACAATGAGCAGTTCTTC.

This clone was counted a single time. The chain couples TRBV18 to TRBJ1-1; D is undetermined. The CDR3 contains 13 residues. V was pared by 5 bases and J by 2 bases, with 9 bases between. Germline V gene data show CDR1 as KGHSH and CDR2 as LQKENI. The CDR3 loop reads CASSAGLNTEAFF. The CDR3 nucleotides read TGTGCCAGCTCAGCCGGACTTAACACTGAAGCTTTCTTT.

The chain employs TRBV11-2 and TRBJ2-1; no clear D. Germline loops: CDR1 SGHAT, CDR2 FQNNGV. The CDR3 is 14 residues long. V was cut by 7 bases and J by 8 bases, with 18 bases left in between. CDR3 nucleotides: TGTGCCAGCACCATCCAGCCTAGTGGCGATGAGCAGTTCTTC. Translation gives CASTIQPSGDEQFF.

The chain recombines TRBV19 with TRBJ2-7; 11 bases are a match to TRBD2. Germline CDR1 LNHDA, CDR2 SQIVND (reference sequence). With V trimmed by 7 bases and J by 5 bases, 7 bases remained unmatched. The CDR3 length is 14 residues. The CDR3 DNA is TGTGCCAGTACCTTGGGACTAGCGGCTAACGAGCAGTACTTC. Protein: CASTLGLAANEQYF.

The chain is built from TRBV2 and TRBJ2-7, with 7 bases fitting TRBD2. Germline V gene sequence: CDR1 SNHLY, CDR2 FYNNEI. The CDR3 covers 15 residues. Unmatched junction bases numbered 10, after V lost 4 bases and J lost 4 bases. The CDR3 region is CASSVERVGRYEQYF. The CDR3 region has the DNA TGTGCCAGCAGTGTGGAGAGGGTCGGGAGGTACGAGCAGTACTTC.

The chain carries TRBV27 and TRBJ2-5; TRBD2 matches at 9 bases. The CDR3 consists of 15 residues. The trim removed 7 bases at V and 5 bases at J, leaving 11 bases unmatched. Germline loops: CDR1 MNHEY, CDR2 SMNVEV (reference sequence). In nucleotides, the CDR3 is TGTGCCAGCAAAGACCGCGGGGGGGCCGGGGAGACCCAGTACTTC. This sequence encodes CASKDRGGAGETQYF.

The rearrangement links TRBV6-1 to TRBJ1-6; D perhaps matches TRBD1 (5 bases). The CDR3 runs 15 residues. V lost 6 bases and J 0 bases, leaving 9 bases between the germline ends. CDR1 MNHNS and CDR2 SASEGT come from the germline V gene. The CDR3 protein is CASRGGGSYNSPLHF. In DNA form, the CDR3 reads TGTGCCAGCAGGGGGGGTGGCTCCTATAATTCACCCCTCCACTTT.

The CDR3 protein is CASSPDDRGVNYGYTF. The DNA of the CDR3 is TGTGCCAGCTCACCAGACGACAGGGGGGTTAACTATGGCTACACCTTC. V usage is TRBV18 and J usage is TRBJ1-2, with 9 bases aligning to TRBD1. J was trimmed by 1 base and V by 2 bases; bases with no gene match: 5. Germline loops: CDR1 KGHSH, CDR2 LQKENI. This CDR3 is 16 amino acids long.

The V call is TRBV11-2, the J call TRBJ1-4; a weak D match, TRBD1 (5 bases). This CDR3 comprises 15 residues. CDR1 and CDR2 (germline): SGHAT, FQNNGV. Between the trimmed V and J ends, which lost 1 base and 6 bases, there was a span of 12 bases. CDR3: CASSLGPGKDEKLFF. CDR3 coding DNA: TGTGCCAGCAGCTTAGGTCCAGGGAAGGATGAAAAACTGTTTTTT.

The V call is TRBV9, the J call TRBJ2-6; 8 bases are a match to TRBD1. The CDR3 runs to 16 residues. Losses at the gene ends were 0 bases for V and 4 bases for J; bases not matched to a gene: 3. Germline V lookup: CDR1 SGDLS, CDR2 YYNGEE. CDR3 sequence (DNA): TGTGCCAGCAGCGTAGAGACAGGGGCCGGGGCCAACGTCCTGACTTTC. Protein product: CASSVETGAGANVLTF.

The chain recombines TRBV25-1 with TRBJ1-3, with D unclear. V was cut by 5 bases and J by 2 bases, with 7 bases left in between. The CDR3 has 13 residues. The germline CDR1 and CDR2 sequences are MGHDK and SYGVNS. The CDR3 coding sequence is TGTGCCAGCAGTAGAGGGCCTGGAAACACCATATATTTT. This translates into CASSRGPGNTIYF.

V and J are TRBV2 and TRBJ1-4; possible D gene TRBD1, 5 bases. Germline assignment: CDR1 SNHLY and CDR2 FYNNEI. The CDR3 length is 15 residues. Trimming shortened V by 7 bases and J by 2 bases, and 14 bases separated the two germline ends. The CDR3 loop is CASTWGGTTNEKLFF. In DNA form, the CDR3 reads TGTGCCAGCACCTGGGGGGGGACGACTAATGAAAAACTGTTTTTT.

The chain joins TRBV6-6 to TRBJ1-2, with no clear D. The CDR3 has 12 amino acids. The germline CDR1 and CDR2 sequences are MNHNY and SVGAGI (reference sequence). The V and J ends lost 6 bases and 6 bases respectively, with 11 bases between them. This CDR3 reads CASRRTDNGYTF. Here the CDR3 DNA reads TGTGCCAGCAGACGGACGGATAATGGCTACACCTTC.

This chain links TRBV12-1 with TRBJ1-1; TRBD1 was called by the table and not checked on the DNA. TRBV12-1 represents a pseudogene. This CDR3 region has 13 residues. CDR3 nucleotides: TGTGCCAGCAGCTTTCCAGGGGACACTGAAGCTTTCTTT. Its protein is CASSFPGDTEAFF.

The chain carries TRBV5-1 and TRBJ2-3; D ambiguous. The CDR3 has 13 amino acids. V dropped 2 bases and J dropped 1 base, with 5 bases sitting between them. Germline CDR1 is SGHRS and CDR2 is YFSETQ. The DNA of the CDR3 is TGCGCCAGCAGCTTCACCCGCACAGATACGCAGTATTTT. Translation gives CASSFTRTDTQYF.

The CDR3 is CASSPGTGDTNYGYTF. DNA for the CDR3: TGTGCCAGCTCACCCGGGACAGGGGACACTAACTATGGCTACACCTTC. This chain links TRBV18 with TRBJ1-2; 10 bases map to TRBD1. The CDR3 is 16 amino acids. V lost 3 bases and J lost 0; bases outside the gene matches: 4. Germline V gives CDR1 KGHSH, CDR2 LQKENI.

The chain has TRBV13 and TRBJ2-5; a weak D match, TRBD1 (5 bases). The closer fit of TRBJ2-7 to the DNA end suggests the J call may be wrong. The CDR3 has 15 residues. Germline lookup yields CDR1 PRHDT and CDR2 FYEKMQ (reference sequence). CDR3 sequence: CASSTLYGASYEQYF. In nucleotides, the CDR3 is TGTGCCAGCAGCACCCTTTATGGGGCCTCCTACGAGCAGTACTTC.

This clone was counted between two and nine times. The genes are TRBV19 and TRBJ1-1, with D perhaps matching TRBD1 (5 bases). Germline loops: CDR1 LNHDA, CDR2 SQIVND (reference sequence). The CDR3 length is 13 residues. The V end lost 7 bases, the J end lost 2 bases, and 11 bases lay between the germline ends. The CDR3 sequence: CASTTRGNTEAFF. As DNA, the CDR3 is TGTGCCAGTACCACGAGGGGAAACACTGAAGCTTTCTTT.

The rearrangement joins TRBV5-4 to TRBJ1-2; TRBD1 matches 11 bases. Germline loops: CDR1 SGHNT, CDR2 YYREEE (reference sequence). J gave up 0 bases and V 2 bases, and 3 bases lay outside the gene matches. The CDR3 consists of 16 residues. The CDR3 DNA sequence: TGTGCCAGCAGCTTTGGACAGGGGGCAACTAACTATGGCTACACCTTC. It specifies CASSFGQGATNYGYTF.

This clone was seen only a few times. V and J are TRBV27 and TRBJ2-7; 7 nucleotides agree with TRBD1. CDR1 and CDR2 from the germline V gene are MNHEY and SMNVEV (reference sequence). With 6 bases clipped from V and 1 base from J, the junction kept 9 bases outside the gene matches. The CDR3 loop spans 15 amino acids. CDR3 amino acids: CASSPSDRYSYEQYF. In DNA, the CDR3 is TGTGCCAGCAGCCCCTCGGACAGGTATTCCTACGAGCAGTACTTC.